The 10 T cell receptor beta chains reported below all come from one sample, sequenced in a study of T-cell memory formation after mild COVID-19. TCRdb re-analysed the 5' RACE reads in MiXCR, keeping a single row per CDR3 protein. Here the sample spans approximately 200,000 distinct CDR3 sequences, 16% being singletons. The material sequenced was PBMCs or a T cell subset sorted from them (not recorded which). These receptors came from an adult woman who had mild COVID-19 (a few samples of this study predate the infection). Cell type and time point are not known.

The chain carries TRBV7-2 and TRBJ2-7; D is possibly TRBD2 (5 bases). V was clipped by 5 bases and J by 0 bases, with 17 bases between them. Germline values: CDR1 SGHTA, CDR2 FQGNSA. CDR3 length: 16 residues. The DNA for the CDR3 is TGTGCCAGCAGCCCTAGCCCCTGGACTTCCTCCTACGAGCAGTACTTC. Protein: CASSPSPWTSSYEQYF.

The V call is TRBV19, the J call TRBJ1-6, with TRBD1 identical over 9 bases. This CDR3 is built from 17 residues. Losses at the gene ends were 2 bases for V and 7 bases for J; bases not matched to a gene: 9. Germline assignment: CDR1 LNHDA and CDR2 SQIVND (reference sequence). CDR3 DNA: TGTGCCAGTAGTATAAGAGGACAGGGGATCGGGAATTCACCCCTCCACTTT. Amino acids: CASSIRGQGIGNSPLHF.

This sequence joins TRBV5-6 and TRBJ2-7; D is unresolved. V was pared by 1 base and J by 7 bases, with 6 bases between. The germline gives CDR1 SGHDT, CDR2 YYEEEE. The CDR3 has 11 amino acids. Written as DNA, the CDR3 is TGTGCCAGCAGCTTGATGGAGGAGCAGTACTTC. Protein sequence: CASSLMEEQYF.

The J gene is TRBJ2-3, the V gene TRBV6-2 or TRBV6-3; D is possibly TRBD1 or TRBD2 (5 bases each). The CDR3 runs 15 residues. In germline, CDR1 is MNHEY, CDR2 SVGEGT. V dropped 9 bases and J dropped 2 bases, with 18 bases sitting between them. As DNA, the CDR3 is TGTGCCAGTAAGTTACGTGGGGGAAACACAGATACGCAGTATTTT. Its protein is CASKLRGGNTDTQYF.

The rearrangement uses TRBV5-1 and TRBJ2-3; 14 positions match TRBD2. The CDR3 totals 20 residues. V was pared by 4 bases and J by 1 base, with 14 bases of the junction left unmatched. CDR1 and CDR2 (germline): SGHRS, YFSETQ. The CDR3 DNA follows: TGCGCCAGCAGCCCTCGAAAGACTAGCGGGGGGGCGGGCGGCACAGATACGCAGTATTTT. It translates to CASSPRKTSGGAGGTDTQYF.

Only a few counts were recorded for this clonotype. One end of the junction varies from germline; a read error may be responsible. The chain couples TRBV12-3 or TRBV12-4 to TRBJ2-1; 8 nucleotides match TRBD2. The CDR3 loop spans 16 amino acids. CDR3 in amino acids: CASSLAGPGGTNEQFF. The CDR3 DNA sequence: TGTGCCAGCAGTCTAGCGGGCCCAGGCGGTACCAATGAGCAGTTCTTC.

This chain joins TRBV7-2 and TRBJ2-1, with 12 bases matching TRBD2. The V gene end was trimmed by 1 base and the J gene end by 9 bases; junction bases not matched to a gene: 13. Germline assignment: CDR1 SGHTA and CDR2 FQGNSA. The CDR3 has 18 amino acids. CDR3 region: CASSLGASGRAITGEQFF. The CDR3 bases are TGTGCCAGCAGCTTAGGGGCTAGCGGGAGGGCCATCACGGGTGAGCAGTTCTTC.

The gene calls are TRBV7-2 and TRBJ2-1; no firm D call. V was cut by 4 bases and J by 3 bases, with 7 bases left in between. Germline V gene data show CDR1 as SGHTA and CDR2 as FQGNSA. The CDR3 loop spans 13 amino acids. The CDR3 coding sequence is TGTGCCAGCAGCTACTCGAGCTACAATGAGCAGTTCTTC. Protein product: CASSYSSYNEQFF.

The sample holds a few counts of this clonotype. The chain carries TRBV4-2 and TRBJ2-4; 12 bases map to TRBD2. Trimming at V came to 0 bases and at J to 8 bases, leaving 2 bases not matched to a gene. CDR3 length: 15 amino acids. Per germline, CDR1 LGHNA and CDR2 YNFKEQ. CDR3 in DNA: TGTGCCAGCAGCCAAGAGCTAGCGGGAGGGGACATTCAGTACTTC. Encoded protein: CASSQELAGGDIQYF.

The genes are TRBV15 and TRBJ2-7, with no clear D. The V end lost 0 bases, the J end lost 6 bases, and 3 bases lay between the germline ends. Germline CDR1 and CDR2: LNHNV and YYDKDF (reference sequence). This CDR3 has 11 residues. The CDR3 DNA reads TGTGCCACCAGCAGAGAGAGCGAGCAGTACTTC. As protein: CATSRESEQYF.